These 12 T cell receptor beta chains were sequenced from one sample in a study of early T cells in non-severe SARS-CoV-2 infection. Each CDR3 protein is one row after TCRdb ran MiXCR on the 5' RACE reads. The sample consists of 65,000 to 95,000 distinct CDR3 sequences, less than 5.5% of them appearing once. Sequenced material: whole blood, taken at baseline. The receptors shown here come from an adult who was a healthcare worker with PCR-confirmed SARS-CoV-2 infection or an uninfected control (not recorded which).

The sample holds many counts of this clonotype. The V gene is TRBV7-3, the J gene TRBJ2-1; D not resolved. The CDR3 has 13 amino acids. The V and J ends lost 2 bases and 11 bases respectively, with 13 bases between them. The germline V gene encodes CDR1 SGHTA and CDR2 FQGTGA. CDR3 loop: CASSLGFGWKQFF. DNA of the CDR3: TGTGCCAGCAGCTTAGGGTTCGGGTGGAAGCAGTTCTTC.

The V gene is TRBV27, the J gene TRBJ2-7; D call uncertain. V was cut by 8 bases and J by 4 bases, with 15 bases left in between. Germline V gene sequence: CDR1 MNHEY, CDR2 SMNVEV (reference sequence). This CDR3 region has 13 residues. The CDR3 protein is CASRPAGVYEQYF. Written as DNA, the CDR3 is TGTGCCAGCCGCCCGGCAGGAGTATACGAGCAGTACTTC.

This clonotype was seen only a few times. J is TRBJ2-4 and V is TRBV19, with 7 bases identical to TRBD1. Trimming cost V 2 bases and J 8 bases; bases outside gene matches: 3. This CDR3 has 13 residues. Per germline, CDR1 LNHDA and CDR2 SQIVND (reference sequence). CDR3 sequence: CASSITGQDIQYF. DNA for the CDR3: TGTGCCAGTAGTATAACCGGACAGGACATTCAGTACTTC.

The table lists this clonotype with a few counts. CDR3: CASSTWSTEAFF. The CDR3 DNA follows: TGTGCCAGCAGCACCTGGAGCACTGAAGCTTTCTTT. This chain joins TRBV5-5 and TRBJ1-1; D is uncertain. V lost 4 bases, J lost 4 bases, and 8 bases lay in between. Germline CDR1 and CDR2: SGHKS and YYEKEE (reference sequence). This CDR3 has 12 amino acids.

This clonotype has just a few counts. The chain employs TRBV7-9 and TRBJ2-5; 10 bases are a match to TRBD1. The length of the CDR3 is 16 residues. Germline lookup yields CDR1 SEHNR and CDR2 FQNEAQ (reference sequence). V dropped 2 bases and J dropped 0; count of bases not matched to a gene: 3. DNA for the CDR3: TGTGCCAGCAGCTTATGGGACAGGGGCTACCAAGAGACCCAGTACTTC. This encodes CASSLWDRGYQETQYF.

This clonotype was counted ten times or more. The rearrangement joins TRBV20-1 to TRBJ2-3, with D unresolved. Per germline, CDR1 DFQATT and CDR2 SNEGSKA (reference sequence). The V end lost 6 bases, the J end lost 0 bases, and 7 bases lay between the germline ends. The length of the CDR3 is 12 residues. CDR3 nucleotides: TGCAGTGCATCCGAAAGCACAGATACGCAGTATTTT. Protein: CSASESTDTQYF.

The gene calls are TRBV6-5 and TRBJ2-7; 11 bases match TRBD2. The V gene end was trimmed by 0 bases and the J gene end by 2 bases; junction bases not matched to a gene: 3. CDR3 length equals 16 residues. Per the germline V gene, CDR1 is MNHEY and CDR2 is SVGAGI. The CDR3 loop reads CASSYSSSGRPYEQYF. As DNA, the CDR3 is TGTGCCAGCAGTTACTCTTCTAGCGGGAGGCCCTACGAGCAGTACTTC.

This clonotype was picked up many times. CDR3 region: CSGVPPTDTQYF. In nucleotides, the CDR3 is TGCAGCGGCGTCCCCCCCACAGATACGCAGTATTTT. The chain carries TRBV29-1 and TRBJ2-3; D not resolved. Germline values: CDR1 SQVTM, CDR2 ANQGSEA. The V end was cut by 7 bases, the J end by 2 bases, with 10 bases between. This CDR3 has 12 residues.

This clonotype came up many times. DNA for the CDR3: TGCGCCAGCAGCCGACAGGGGAGGGATGAGCAGTTCTTC. It is translated as CASSRQGRDEQFF. The gene calls are TRBV5-1 and TRBJ2-1, with D maybe TRBD1 (8 bases). This CDR3 is built from 13 residues. Germline V gives CDR1 SGHRS, CDR2 YFSETQ. V was shortened by 4 bases and J by 8 bases, with 13 bases between the two germline ends.

This clonotype occurred a few times. The chain combines TRBV29-1 with TRBJ2-3; TRBD2 matches at 12 bases. Germline CDR1 is SQVTM and CDR2 is ANQGSEA. Trimming cost V 6 bases and J 2 bases; bases outside gene matches: 6. The CDR3 loop spans 15 amino acids. CDR3 nucleotide sequence: TGCAGCGTGCCCGGACTAGCGGGAATCACAGATACGCAGTATTTT. This sequence encodes CSVPGLAGITDTQYF.

This chain joins TRBV4-1 and TRBJ2-7; TRBD2 matches 9 bases. Trimming cost V 1 base and J 3 bases; bases outside gene matches: 4. CDR1 MGHRA and CDR2 YSYEKL come from the germline V gene. The CDR3 extends over 15 amino acids. The CDR3 is CASSQVWTSDYEQYF. CDR3 DNA: TGCGCCAGCAGCCAAGTCTGGACTAGCGACTACGAGCAGTACTTC.

In this sample, this clonotype turned up a few times. This chain uses TRBV5-1 with TRBJ1-1, with 9 bases matching TRBD1. CDR3 length: 14 residues. The V gene end was trimmed by 4 bases and the J gene end by 2 bases; junction bases not matched to a gene: 3. The germline V gene has CDR1 SGHRS and CDR2 YFSETQ. The CDR3 protein is CASSRGQGNTEAFF. For the CDR3, the DNA is TGCGCCAGCAGCAGGGGACAGGGAAACACTGAAGCTTTCTTT.